What follows are 32 T cell receptor beta chains derived from one specimen sequenced in a study of blood T cell repertoires in COVID-19. Some clones are missing from TCRdb's copy, which holds only in-frame ones; the method was immunoSEQ multiplex PCR. The table lists 400,000 to 450,000 clones, 70% to 90% of them singletons. The specimen sequenced was peripheral blood. These receptors were taken from a man aged 18 to 29 with COVID-19, enrolled during active disease.

The chain combines TRBV11-3 with TRBJ2-2; TRBD2 matches 7 bases. J gave up 5 bases and V 1 base, and 7 bases lay outside the gene matches. The V gene's germline CDR1 is SGHNT and CDR2 YENEEA. This CDR3 comprises 16 residues. The CDR3 here is CASSLGGGSSTGELFF. DNA for the CDR3: TGTGCCAGCAGCTTAGGGGGCGGGAGTTCAACCGGGGAGCTGTTTTTT.

This clone has a single count. This rearrangement joins TRBV6-5 to TRBJ1-1; TRBD1 agrees at 9 bases. Germline lookup yields CDR1 MNHEY and CDR2 SVGAGI. Trimming cost V 7 bases and J 0 bases; bases outside gene matches: 6. This CDR3 spans 15 amino acids. Written as DNA, the CDR3 is TGTGCCAGCACGACAGGGGGGCTTATGAACACTGAAGCTTTCTTT. Its translation: CASTTGGLMNTEAFF.

The chain uses TRBV6-5 and TRBJ1-1; unclear D gene. The CDR3 has 14 residues. Deletions cut 7 bases from V and 1 base from J, with 13 bases between. Germline-derived CDR1 and CDR2 are MNHEY and SVGAGI. The CDR3 region is CASKKPWANTEAFF. The CDR3 bases are TGTGCCAGCAAGAAGCCGTGGGCGAACACTGAAGCTTTCTTT.

The V and J genes are TRBV18 and TRBJ1-2; 7 nucleotides align to TRBD1. The CDR3 covers 17 residues. J lost 5 bases, V lost 6 bases, and 18 bases had no gene match. Germline CDR1 and CDR2: KGHSH and LQKENI. The CDR3 reads CASSLNRQGSPLYGYTF. In DNA, the CDR3 is TGTGCCAGCTCTCTAAACCGACAGGGATCCCCTCTATATGGCTACACCTTC.

This chain links TRBV21-1 with TRBJ1-2; TRBD1 is taken as the D call from the table, unchecked against the DNA. TRBV21-1 is reported as a pseudogene. The CDR3 covers 14 residues. The CDR3 loop is CASSKKDRGYGYTF. The CDR3 nucleotides read TGTGCCAGCAGCAAGAAAGACAGGGGCTATGGCTACACCTTC.

The chain is built from TRBV19 and TRBJ1-2, with 8 bases identical to TRBD1. Germline CDR1 reads LNHDA; CDR2 reads SQIVND (reference sequence). The trim removed 6 bases at V and 2 bases at J, leaving 14 bases unmatched. CDR3 length equals 17 residues. CDR3 bases: TGTGCCAGTAGCACAATATACCCGGGACAGGCAAACTATGGCTACACCTTC. The encoded protein is CASSTIYPGQANYGYTF. Based on the CDR3 plus reference TRBV19 and TRBJ1-2, the full variable domain is DGGITQSPKYLFRKEGQNVTLSCEQNLNHDAMYWYRQDPGQGLRLIYYSQIVNDFQKGDIAEGYSVSREKKESFPLTVTSAQKNPTAFYLCASSTIYPGQANYGYTFGSGTRLTVV.

The chain couples TRBV7-2 to TRBJ1-2, with 9 bases identical to TRBD1. This CDR3 region has 13 residues. Germline V gene data show CDR1 as SGHTA and CDR2 as FQGNSA. The V and J ends lost 6 bases and 8 bases, in that order; junction bases with no gene match: 7. The CDR3 DNA follows: TGTGCCAGCAGAGGGGACAGGGCAAAGGGCTACACCTTC. It codes for CASRGDRAKGYTF.

This chain connects TRBV2 to TRBJ1-2; TRBD1 agrees at 9 bases. The CDR3 is 14 residues long. Germline CDR1 reads SNHLY; CDR2 reads FYNNEI. The V gene end was trimmed by 5 bases and the J gene end by 3 bases; junction bases not matched to a gene: 4. DNA for the CDR3: TGTGCCAGCAGTTGGACAGGGGCCTACTATGGCTACACCTTC. Translating gives CASSWTGAYYGYTF.

The V gene is TRBV10-3, the J gene TRBJ2-7; TRBD1 might be the D (5 bases). The germline gives CDR1 ENHRY, CDR2 SYGVKD. V was shortened by 5 bases and J by 2 bases, with 19 bases between the two germline ends. The CDR3 consists of 16 residues. The CDR3 bases are TGTGCCATCAGTCCCCAGGGTGGAACTACCCCCTACGAGCAGTACTTC. This codes for CAISPQGGTTPYEQYF.

The chain combines TRBV21-1 with TRBJ2-1; the tabulated D call, TRBD1, remains unverified against the DNA. TRBV21-1 is flagged as a pseudogene. The CDR3 is 13 residues long. The CDR3 loop is CASSLGQGGEQFF. The CDR3 DNA follows: TGTGCCAGCAGCTTGGGACAGGGTGGTGAGCAGTTCTTC.

The chain joins TRBV7-2 to TRBJ2-2; D gene uncertain. The CDR3 consists of 14 residues. The V end was cut by 8 bases, the J end by 4 bases, with 14 bases between. Germline assignment: CDR1 SGHTA and CDR2 FQGNSA. CDR3 sequence: CASSRGLPTGELFF. The CDR3 DNA sequence: TGTGCCAGCTCTAGAGGCCTTCCCACCGGGGAGCTGTTTTTT. Together with reference TRBV7-2 and TRBJ2-2, the CDR3 gives the full variable domain: GAGVSQSPSNKVTEKGKDVELRCDPISGHTALYWYRQSLGQGLEFLIYFQGNSAPDKSGLPSDRFSAERTGGSVSTLTIQRTQQEDSAVYLCASSRGLPTGELFFGEGSRLTVL.

In regard to this clone: Within the sample, other DNA sequences also encode this same CDR3. The V call is TRBV5-1, the J call TRBJ2-1, with 9 nucleotides matching TRBD2. This CDR3 has 14 amino acids. Unmatched junction bases numbered 1, after V lost 2 bases and J lost 4 bases. Germline V CDR1 and CDR2: SGHRS, YFSETQ. This CDR3 is CASSLSGGYNEQFF. For the CDR3, the DNA is TGCGCCAGCAGCTTAAGCGGGGGGTACAATGAGCAGTTCTTC.

The V and J genes are TRBV5-8 and TRBJ2-2; a possible D gene is TRBD1 (6 bases). This CDR3 spans 14 amino acids. V was pared by 7 bases and J by 0 bases, with 10 bases between. From germline, CDR1 is SGHTS and CDR2 YDEGEE. The CDR3 loop is CASGRGSNTGELFF. The CDR3 bases are TGTGCCAGCGGCAGGGGTTCGAACACCGGGGAGCTGTTTTTT.

The V and J genes are TRBV2 and TRBJ1-1; 8 positions agree with TRBD1. The CDR3 consists of 13 residues. Germline trimming cut 11 bases from V and 1 base from J; bases unmatched to any gene: 6. Germline loops: CDR1 SNHLY, CDR2 FYNNEI. The DNA for the CDR3 is TGTGCCGGGGTCAGGGGGCCGAACACTGAAGCTTTCTTT. It translates to CAGVRGPNTEAFF.

There are a few counts of this clone. The rearrangement joins TRBV27 to TRBJ2-6, with 8 bases aligning to TRBD1. V lost 6 bases, J lost 0 bases, and 7 bases stayed unmatched. Germline assignment: CDR1 MNHEY and CDR2 SMNVEV (reference sequence). The CDR3 loop spans 17 amino acids. CDR3 protein: CASRRQGPFSGANVLTF. CDR3 nucleotides: TGTGCCAGCAGACGACAGGGGCCCTTCTCTGGGGCCAACGTCCTGACTTTC.

The CDR3 sequence: CASSPGAPGGEQYF. The CDR3 DNA sequence: TGTGCCAGCAGCCCAGGGGCCCCCGGGGGGGAGCAGTACTTC. The V call is TRBV7-8, the J call TRBJ2-7; D is possibly TRBD2 (7 bases). The CDR3 loop spans 14 amino acids. The V end lost 5 bases, the J end lost 7 bases, and 18 bases lay between the germline ends. Germline V gene lookup returns CDR1 SGHVS and CDR2 FQNEAQ. Based on the CDR3 plus reference TRBV7-8 and TRBJ2-7, the full variable domain is GAGVSQSPRYKVAKRGQDVALRCDPISGHVSLFWYQQALGQGPEFLTYFQNEAQLDKSGLPSDRFFAERPEGSVSTLKIQRTQQEDSAVYLCASSPGAPGGEQYFGPGTRLTVT.

The chain uses TRBV5-6 and TRBJ2-7; 9 bases line up with TRBD1. Germline CDR1 SGHDT, CDR2 YYEEEE. Trimming at V came to 4 bases and at J to 2 bases, leaving 1 base not matched to a gene. This CDR3 comprises 13 residues. CDR3 coding DNA: TGTGCCAGCAGCCGACAGGGGGCCTACGAGCAGTACTTC. Its protein product is CASSRQGAYEQYF.

This chain connects TRBV23-1 to TRBJ1-5, with 7 bases identical to TRBD1. TRBV23-1 is noted as an ORF with a role that remains uncertain. V lost 0 bases, J lost 0 bases, and 5 bases stayed unmatched. The CDR3 length is 17 residues. In nucleotides, the CDR3 is TGCGCCAGCAGTCAATCGAGGGGACAGAATAGCAATCAGCCCCAGCATTTT. Translating gives CASSQSRGQNSNQPQHF.

The CDR3 DNA is TGTGCCAGCAGCTTAGATCGGGAGGGCCCGGAGCAGTTCTTC. It translates to CASSLDREGPEQFF. The chain has TRBV7-9 and TRBJ2-1; 8 nucleotides align to TRBD2. The trim removed 1 base at V and 10 bases at J, leaving 6 bases unmatched. Germline CDR1 is SEHNR and CDR2 is FQNEAQ (reference sequence). The CDR3 is 14 residues long.

The chain carries TRBV28 and TRBJ2-7, with TRBD2 as a possible D gene (5 bases). The CDR3 length is 13 residues. Germline CDR1 MDHEN, CDR2 SYDVKM. The V gene lost 3 bases and the J gene lost 3 bases, with 9 bases spanning the gap. The CDR3, as DNA: TGTGCCAGCAGTTTCGACTACAACTACGAGCAGTACTTC. Translation gives CASSFDYNYEQYF.

In this sample, this clone turned up once. The chain joins TRBV18 to TRBJ1-4; D is unresolved. This CDR3 contains 13 residues. Trimming pared 3 bases from V and 3 bases from J, leaving 5 bases between. From germline, CDR1 is KGHSH and CDR2 LQKENI. CDR3 nucleotides: TGTGCCAGCTCACCCCATGCTAATGAAAAACTGTTTTTT. Residues: CASSPHANEKLFF.

The rearrangement uses TRBV7-3 and TRBJ2-1; TRBD2 matches 12 bases. Trimming removed 5 bases from V and 0 bases from J; junction bases left unmatched: 8. CDR3 length equals 18 residues. Germline V gene lookup returns CDR1 SGHTA and CDR2 FQGTGA. The CDR3 region has the DNA TGTGCCAGCAGCCTCGGACTAGCGGGACCACTCTCCTACAATGAGCAGTTCTTC. This translates into CASSLGLAGPLSYNEQFF.

The chain recombines TRBV11-1 with TRBJ2-3, with D perhaps TRBD2 (6 bases). This CDR3 has 14 amino acids. Germline loops: CDR1 SGHAT, CDR2 FQDESV (reference sequence). V lost 5 bases to trimming and J lost 1 base, with 10 bases between them. CDR3 in amino acids: CASSLTRGTDTQYF. The CDR3 nucleotides are TGTGCCAGCAGCCTGACTAGGGGCACAGATACGCAGTATTTT.

The chain is built from TRBV7-4 and TRBJ2-7; 10 bases fit TRBD2. The CDR3 has 18 residues. The germline gives CDR1 SGHVT, CDR2 SQSDAQ. The J segment lost 4 bases and the V segment lost 2 bases, leaving 14 bases of the junction unmatched. The CDR3 spells CASSLTLKLAGVWYEQYF. The CDR3 DNA is TGTGCCAGCAGCTTAACCCTGAAGCTAGCGGGGGTTTGGTACGAGCAGTACTTC.

The V and J genes are TRBV7-6 and TRBJ2-5, with D perhaps matching TRBD1 (6 bases). The CDR3 length is 15 residues. Germline lookup yields CDR1 SGHVS and CDR2 FNYEAQ. V gave up 4 bases and J gave up 5 bases, with 17 bases separating them. The CDR3 DNA is TGTGCCAGCAGCTGGGCAGGGGAGACGTGGGAGACCCAGTACTTC. Its protein is CASSWAGETWETQYF. Complete variable domain (other parts from reference TRBV7-6 and TRBJ2-5): GAGVSQSPRYKVTKRGQDVALRCDPISGHVSLYWYRQALGQGPEFLTYFNYEAQQDKSGLPNDRFSAERPEGSISTLTIQRTEQRDSAMYRCASSWAGETWETQYFGPGTRLLVL.

This sequence joins TRBV25-1 and TRBJ2-1; 9 positions agree with TRBD2. V shed 3 bases, J shed 9 bases, and the junction held 9 bases outside the gene matches. This CDR3 has 15 residues. In germline, CDR1 is MGHDK, CDR2 SYGVNS. CDR3 DNA sequence: TGTGCCAGCAGTGAGGTTAGCGGGAGCCCCGGTGAGCAGTTCTTC. This codes for CASSEVSGSPGEQFF.

The gene calls are TRBV19 and TRBJ2-1; 14 bases fit TRBD2. The V segment lost 8 bases and the J segment 0 bases; nucleotides outside the gene matches: 0. The CDR3 has 15 residues. Germline lookup yields CDR1 LNHDA and CDR2 SQIVND (reference sequence). The CDR3 reads CASGLAGGSYNEQFF. As DNA, the CDR3 is TGTGCCAGTGGACTAGCGGGAGGCTCCTACAATGAGCAGTTCTTC.

The sample holds one count of this clone. The chain recombines TRBV7-2 with TRBJ1-2, with 8 bases aligning to TRBD1. This CDR3 spans 14 amino acids. Trimming took 2 bases from V and 4 from J; bases not matched to a gene: 3. CDR1 and CDR2 (germline): SGHTA, FQGNSA. CDR3 coding DNA: TGTGCCAGCAGCTTAAACAGGGGGGTCTATGGCTACACCTTC. Protein: CASSLNRGVYGYTF.

The gene calls are TRBV3-1 (or the pseudogene TRBV3-2) and TRBJ1-3; D uncertain. Looked up from germline, CDR1 is LGHDT and CDR2 is YNNKEL (reference sequence). The CDR3 is 14 amino acids. V lost 2 bases to trimming and J lost 0 bases, with 5 bases between them. The CDR3 nucleotides read TGTGCCAGCAGCCAAAGTAGCTCTGGAAACACCATATATTTT. This encodes CASSQSSSGNTIYF.

The rearrangement joins TRBV10-3 to TRBJ1-2, with D uncertain. Germline lookup yields CDR1 ENHRY and CDR2 SYGVKD. V was pared by 2 bases and J by 8 bases, with 18 bases between. CDR3 length: 15 amino acids. The CDR3 protein is CAISETTIETEGYTF. The CDR3 DNA reads TGTGCCATCAGTGAGACTACAATAGAGACGGAGGGCTACACCTTC.

The V call is TRBV29-1, the J call TRBJ2-5; D is unclear. This CDR3 has 10 residues. Germline lookup yields CDR1 SQVTM and CDR2 ANQGSEA. V lost 5 bases and J 2 bases, leaving 3 bases between the germline ends. The CDR3 nucleotides read TGCAGCGTTCGGCAAGAGACCCAGTACTTC. Translating it yields CSVRQETQYF.

The V call is TRBV11-3, the J call TRBJ1-4; possible D gene TRBD1, 6 bases. Per germline, CDR1 SGHNT and CDR2 YENEEA. The CDR3 runs to 15 residues. Trimming took off 5 bases at V and 6 bases at J, with 16 bases between the two ends. The DNA of the CDR3 is TGTGCCAGCAGCCCTAGGGGGGGGCTCGATGAAAAACTGTTTTTT. Protein product: CASSPRGGLDEKLFF.